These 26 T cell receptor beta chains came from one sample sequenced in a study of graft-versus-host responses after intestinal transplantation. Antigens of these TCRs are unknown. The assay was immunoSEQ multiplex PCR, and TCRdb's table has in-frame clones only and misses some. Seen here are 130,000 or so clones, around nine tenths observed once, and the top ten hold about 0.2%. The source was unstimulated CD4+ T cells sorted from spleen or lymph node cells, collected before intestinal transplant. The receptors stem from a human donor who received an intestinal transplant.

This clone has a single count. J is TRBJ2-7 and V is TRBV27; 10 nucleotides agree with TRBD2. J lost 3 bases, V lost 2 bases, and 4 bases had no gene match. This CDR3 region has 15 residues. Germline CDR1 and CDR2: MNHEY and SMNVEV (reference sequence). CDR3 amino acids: CASSLAGLAVYEQYF. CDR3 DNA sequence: TGTGCCAGCAGTTTAGCAGGACTAGCGGTCTACGAGCAGTACTTC.

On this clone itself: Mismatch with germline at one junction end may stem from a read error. The CDR3 loop reads CAISGAYERYF. The CDR3, as DNA: TGTGCCATCAGTGGGGCCTACGAGCGGTACTTC. The chain couples TRBV10-3 to TRBJ2-7; D gene ambiguous. The CDR3 has 11 amino acids. Looked up from germline, CDR1 is ENHRY and CDR2 is SYGVKD.

The CDR3 DNA follows: TGTGCCAGCGGAGCGGGAGTTGCAGAGACCCAGTACTTC. This codes for CASGAGVAETQYF. V gene TRBV28 combines with J gene TRBJ2-5; TRBD2 agrees at 8 bases. CDR3 length equals 13 residues. The germline V gene encodes CDR1 MDHEN and CDR2 SYDVKM. Trimming removed 8 bases from V and 4 bases from J; junction bases left unmatched: 6. The complete variable domain, with remaining parts taken from reference TRBV28 and TRBJ2-5, reads DVKVTQSSRYLVKRTGEKVFLECVQDMDHENMFWYRQDPGLGLRLIYFSYDVKMKEKGDIPEGYSVSREKKERFSLILESASTNQTSMYLCASGAGVAETQYFGPGTRLLVL.

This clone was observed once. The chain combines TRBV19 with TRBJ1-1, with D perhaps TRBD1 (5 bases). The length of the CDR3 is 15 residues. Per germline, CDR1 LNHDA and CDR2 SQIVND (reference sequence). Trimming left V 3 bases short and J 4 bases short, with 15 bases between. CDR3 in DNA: TGTGCCAGTAGTATTGTCGCAGGGATAGGCACTGAAGCTTTCTTT. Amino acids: CASSIVAGIGTEAFF.

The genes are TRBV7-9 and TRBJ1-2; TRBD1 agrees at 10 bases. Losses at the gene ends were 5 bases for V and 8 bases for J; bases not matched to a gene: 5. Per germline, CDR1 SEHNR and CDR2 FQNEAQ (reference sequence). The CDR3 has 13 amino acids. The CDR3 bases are TGTGCCAGCAGCCCAGACAGGGGGCGAGGCTACACCTTC. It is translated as CASSPDRGRGYTF.

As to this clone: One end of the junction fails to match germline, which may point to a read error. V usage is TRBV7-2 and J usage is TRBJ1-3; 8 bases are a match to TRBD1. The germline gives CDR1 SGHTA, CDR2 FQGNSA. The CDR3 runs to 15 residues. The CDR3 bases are TGTGCCAGCAGCTTAGGTCAGGGGGCTGGAAACACCGTATATTTT. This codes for CASSLGQGAGNTVYF. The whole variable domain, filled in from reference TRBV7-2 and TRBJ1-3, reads GAGVSQSPSNKVTEKGKDVELRCDPISGHTALYWYRQSLGQGLEFLIYFQGNSAPDKSGLPSDRFSAERTGGSVSTLTIQRTQQEDSAVYLCASSLGQGAGNTVYFGEGSWLTVV.

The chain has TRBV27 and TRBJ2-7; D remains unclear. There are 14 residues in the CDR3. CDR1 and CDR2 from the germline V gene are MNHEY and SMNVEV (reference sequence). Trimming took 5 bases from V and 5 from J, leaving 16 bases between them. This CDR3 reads CASSPWTGQNEQYF. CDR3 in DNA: TGTGCCAGCAGTCCTTGGACGGGCCAGAACGAGCAGTACTTC.

CDR3 DNA sequence: TGTGCCAGCAGTTTTATTAGCGGGAGTAGGTACGAGCAGTACTTC. It is translated as CASSFISGSRYEQYF. The rearrangement links TRBV28 to TRBJ2-7, with 9 nucleotides matching TRBD2. Germline V gene lookup returns CDR1 MDHEN and CDR2 SYDVKM. The V and J ends lost 3 bases and 4 bases, in that order; junction bases with no gene match: 7. The CDR3 is made up of 15 amino acids. The variable domain in full, completed from reference TRBV28 and TRBJ2-7, reads DVKVTQSSRYLVKRTGEKVFLECVQDMDHENMFWYRQDPGLGLRLIYFSYDVKMKEKGDIPEGYSVSREKKERFSLILESASTNQTSMYLCASSFISGSRYEQYFGPGTRLTVT.

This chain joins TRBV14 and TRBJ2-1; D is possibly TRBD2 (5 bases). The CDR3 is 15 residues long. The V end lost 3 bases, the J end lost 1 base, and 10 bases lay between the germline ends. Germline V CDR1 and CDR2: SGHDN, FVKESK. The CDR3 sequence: CASSQVPGSYNEQFF. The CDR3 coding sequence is TGTGCCAGCAGCCAGGTACCGGGATCCTACAATGAGCAGTTCTTC.

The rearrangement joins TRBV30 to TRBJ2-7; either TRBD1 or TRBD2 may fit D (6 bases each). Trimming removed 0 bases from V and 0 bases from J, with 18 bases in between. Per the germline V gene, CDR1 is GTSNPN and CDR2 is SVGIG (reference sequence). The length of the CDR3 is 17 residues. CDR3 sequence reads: CAWSVGPGGLSSYEQYF. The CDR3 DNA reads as TGTGCCTGGAGTGTGGGCCCCGGGGGCCTAAGCTCCTACGAGCAGTACTTC.

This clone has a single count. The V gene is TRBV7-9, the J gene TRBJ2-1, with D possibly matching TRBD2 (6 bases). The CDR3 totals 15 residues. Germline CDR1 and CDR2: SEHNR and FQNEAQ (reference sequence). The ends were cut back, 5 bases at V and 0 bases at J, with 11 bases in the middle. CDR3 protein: CASSTGSASYNEQFF. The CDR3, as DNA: TGTGCCAGCAGCACCGGGAGTGCCTCCTACAATGAGCAGTTCTTC.

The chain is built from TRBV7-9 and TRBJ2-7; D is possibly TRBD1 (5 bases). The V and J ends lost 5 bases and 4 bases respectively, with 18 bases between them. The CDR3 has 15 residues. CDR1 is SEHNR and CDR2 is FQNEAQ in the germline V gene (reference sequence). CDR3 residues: CASSPWGHLGYEQYF. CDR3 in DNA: TGTGCCAGCAGCCCATGGGGCCACTTGGGGTACGAGCAGTACTTC. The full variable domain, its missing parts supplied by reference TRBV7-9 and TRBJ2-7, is DTGVSQNPRHKITKRGQNVTFRCDPISEHNRLYWYRQTLGQGPEFLTYFQNEAQLEKSRLLSDRFSAERPKGSFSTLEIQRTEQGDSAMYLCASSPWGHLGYEQYFGPGTRLTVT.

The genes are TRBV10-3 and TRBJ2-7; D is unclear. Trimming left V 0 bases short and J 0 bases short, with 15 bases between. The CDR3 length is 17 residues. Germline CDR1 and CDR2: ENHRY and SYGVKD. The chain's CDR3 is CAISESRRAQSSYEQYF. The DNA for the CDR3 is TGTGCCATCAGTGAGTCCAGAAGGGCGCAGAGCTCCTACGAGCAGTACTTC.

CDR3 amino acids: CASSISGLASSYEQYF. CDR3 bases: TGTGCCAGTAGTATTAGTGGCCTCGCCAGCTCCTACGAGCAGTACTTC. The gene calls are TRBV19 and TRBJ2-7; D remains unclear. Germline CDR1 and CDR2: LNHDA and SQIVND (reference sequence). V lost 3 bases to trimming and J lost 0 bases, with 15 bases between them. There are 16 residues in the CDR3.

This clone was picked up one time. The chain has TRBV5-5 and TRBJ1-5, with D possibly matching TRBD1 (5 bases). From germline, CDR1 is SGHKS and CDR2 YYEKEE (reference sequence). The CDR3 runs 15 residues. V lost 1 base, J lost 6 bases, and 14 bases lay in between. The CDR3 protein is CASSLRTGQGQPQHF. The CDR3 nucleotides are TGTGCCAGCAGCTTGAGGACGGGGCAGGGTCAGCCCCAGCATTTT.

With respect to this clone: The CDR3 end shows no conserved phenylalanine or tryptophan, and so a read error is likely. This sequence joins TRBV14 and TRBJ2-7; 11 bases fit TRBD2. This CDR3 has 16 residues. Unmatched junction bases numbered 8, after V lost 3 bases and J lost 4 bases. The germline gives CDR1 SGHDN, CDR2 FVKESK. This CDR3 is CASSHPTSGISYEQYL. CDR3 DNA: TGTGCCAGCAGCCATCCGACTAGCGGGATAAGTTACGAGCAGTACCTC.

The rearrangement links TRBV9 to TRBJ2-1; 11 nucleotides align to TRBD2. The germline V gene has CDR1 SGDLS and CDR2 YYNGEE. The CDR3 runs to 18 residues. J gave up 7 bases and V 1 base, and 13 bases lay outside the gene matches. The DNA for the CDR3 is TGTGCCAGCAGCGTAACCTCAAGTTTAGCGGGAGGGCTGAATGAGCAGTTCTTC. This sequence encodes CASSVTSSLAGGLNEQFF.

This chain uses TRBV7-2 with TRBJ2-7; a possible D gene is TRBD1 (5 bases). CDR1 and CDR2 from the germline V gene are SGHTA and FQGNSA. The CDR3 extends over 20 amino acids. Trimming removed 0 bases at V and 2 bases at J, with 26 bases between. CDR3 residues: CASSLAAPSPQGVLTYEQYF. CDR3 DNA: TGTGCCAGCAGCTTAGCCGCCCCCAGCCCTCAGGGTGTCTTGACCTACGAGCAGTACTTC.

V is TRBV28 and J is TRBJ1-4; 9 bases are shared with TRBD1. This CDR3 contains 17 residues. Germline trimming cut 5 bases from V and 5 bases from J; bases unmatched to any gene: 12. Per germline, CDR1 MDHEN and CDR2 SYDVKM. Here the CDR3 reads CASSPFRLDRGNEKLFF. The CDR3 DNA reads TGTGCCAGCAGTCCCTTCAGACTAGACAGGGGGAATGAAAAACTGTTTTTT.

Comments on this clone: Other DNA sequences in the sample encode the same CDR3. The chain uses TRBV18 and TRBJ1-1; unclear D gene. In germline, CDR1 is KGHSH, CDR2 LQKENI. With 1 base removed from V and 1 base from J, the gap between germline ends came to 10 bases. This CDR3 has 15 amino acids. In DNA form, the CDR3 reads TGTGCCAGCTCACCACTCGGCGTAGGGAACACTGAAGCTTTCTTT. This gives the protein CASSPLGVGNTEAFF.

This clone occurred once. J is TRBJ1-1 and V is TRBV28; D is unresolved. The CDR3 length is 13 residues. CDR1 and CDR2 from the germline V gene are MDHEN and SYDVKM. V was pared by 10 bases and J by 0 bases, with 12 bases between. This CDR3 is CATTAAMNTEAFF. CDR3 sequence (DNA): TGTGCCACTACTGCGGCTATGAACACTGAAGCTTTCTTT.

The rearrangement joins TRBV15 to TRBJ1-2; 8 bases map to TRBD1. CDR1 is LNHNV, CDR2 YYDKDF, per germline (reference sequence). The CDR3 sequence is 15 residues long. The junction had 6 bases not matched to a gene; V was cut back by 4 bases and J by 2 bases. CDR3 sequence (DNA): TGTGCCACCAGCACTGGGACAGGAGGAAACTATGGCTACACCTTC. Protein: CATSTGTGGNYGYTF.

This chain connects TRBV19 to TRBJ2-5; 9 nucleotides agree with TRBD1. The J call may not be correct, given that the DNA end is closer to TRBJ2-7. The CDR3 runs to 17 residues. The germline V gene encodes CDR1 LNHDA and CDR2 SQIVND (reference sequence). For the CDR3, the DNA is TGTGCCAGTAGTATCCGCTCTCCGGGACAGGGTTACTACGAGCAGTACTTC. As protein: CASSIRSPGQGYYEQYF.

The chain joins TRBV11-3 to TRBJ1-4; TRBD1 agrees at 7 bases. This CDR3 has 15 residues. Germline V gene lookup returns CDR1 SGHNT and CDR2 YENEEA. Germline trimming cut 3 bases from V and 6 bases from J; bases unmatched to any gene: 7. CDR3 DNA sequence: TGTGCCAGCAGCTTCGACAGGGATGAGGATGAAAAACTGTTTTTT. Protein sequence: CASSFDRDEDEKLFF.

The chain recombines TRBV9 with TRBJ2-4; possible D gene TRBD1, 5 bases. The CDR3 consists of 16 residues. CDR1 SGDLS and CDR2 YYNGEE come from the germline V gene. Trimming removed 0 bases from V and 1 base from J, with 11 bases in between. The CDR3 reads CASSVDRPGAKNIQYF. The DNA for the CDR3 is TGTGCCAGCAGCGTAGACAGGCCTGGGGCCAAAAACATTCAGTACTTC.

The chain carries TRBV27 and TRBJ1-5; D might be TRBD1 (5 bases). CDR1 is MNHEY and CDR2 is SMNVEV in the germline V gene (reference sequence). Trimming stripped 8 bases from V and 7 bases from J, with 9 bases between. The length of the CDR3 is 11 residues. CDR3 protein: CASGGGQPQHF. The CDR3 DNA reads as TGTGCCAGCGGGGGGGGGCAGCCCCAGCATTTT.